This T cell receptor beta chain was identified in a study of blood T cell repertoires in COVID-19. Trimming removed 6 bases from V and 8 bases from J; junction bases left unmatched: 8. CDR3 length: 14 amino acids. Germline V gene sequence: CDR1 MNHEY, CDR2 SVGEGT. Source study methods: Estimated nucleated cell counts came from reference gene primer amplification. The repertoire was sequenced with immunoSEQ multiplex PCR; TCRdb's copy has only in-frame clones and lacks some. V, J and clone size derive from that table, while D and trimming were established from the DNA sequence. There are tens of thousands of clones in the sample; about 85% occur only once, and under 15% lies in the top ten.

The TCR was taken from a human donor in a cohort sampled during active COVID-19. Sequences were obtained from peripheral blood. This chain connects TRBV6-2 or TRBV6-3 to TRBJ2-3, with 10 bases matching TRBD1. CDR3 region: CASSRDRGLGTQYF. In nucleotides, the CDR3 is TGTGCCAGCAGCCGTGACAGGGGGCTCGGTACGCAGTATTTT.